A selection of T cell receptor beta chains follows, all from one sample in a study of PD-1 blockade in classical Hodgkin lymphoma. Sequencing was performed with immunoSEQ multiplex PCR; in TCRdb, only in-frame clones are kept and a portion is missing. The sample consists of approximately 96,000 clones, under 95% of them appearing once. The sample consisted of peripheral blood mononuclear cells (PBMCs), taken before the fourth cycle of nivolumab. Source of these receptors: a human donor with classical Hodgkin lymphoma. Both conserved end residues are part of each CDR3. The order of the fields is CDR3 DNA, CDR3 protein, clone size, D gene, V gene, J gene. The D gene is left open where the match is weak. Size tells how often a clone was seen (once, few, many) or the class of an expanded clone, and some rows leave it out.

cdr3_nt: TGTGCCATCGGGGGACTAGCGGGAGTAGGCGGGGAGCTGTTTTTT; cdr3_aa: CAIGGLAGVGGELFF; clone_size: -; d_call: TRBD2; v_call: TRBV10-3; j_call: TRBJ2-2
cdr3_nt: TGTGCCAGTAGTATAGATCGAGCGGGTCGCGCGGCTTTCTTT; cdr3_aa: CASSIDRAGRAAFF; clone_size: -; d_call: -; v_call: TRBV19; j_call: TRBJ1-1
cdr3_nt: TGTGCCAGCAGAGGGGGGACAGATACGCAGTATTTT; cdr3_aa: CASRGGTDTQYF; clone_size: -; d_call: -; v_call: TRBV7-9; j_call: TRBJ2-3
cdr3_nt: TGTGCCAGCAGTTTATCCCTGGGCAGGGAGTACTTC; cdr3_aa: CASSLSLGREYF; clone_size: -; d_call: -; v_call: TRBV28; j_call: TRBJ2-7
cdr3_nt: TGTGCCAGTACCTTGGACATGTTCTATCGCAATGAGCAGTTCTTC; cdr3_aa: CASTLDMFYRNEQFF; clone_size: -; d_call: -; v_call: TRBV19; j_call: TRBJ2-1
cdr3_nt: TGTGCCAGCAGCTTCGCTAGGGAGAACACTGAAGCTTTCTTT; cdr3_aa: CASSFARENTEAFF; clone_size: few; d_call: -; v_call: TRBV11-2; j_call: TRBJ1-1
cdr3_nt: TGTGCCAGCAGGATAGCGGGAGGGAACACCGGGGAGCTGTTTTTT; cdr3_aa: CASRIAGGNTGELFF; clone_size: -; d_call: TRBD2; v_call: TRBV6-5; j_call: TRBJ2-2
cdr3_nt: TGTGCCAGCTCACCACCGGGACAGGGGGACAATGAGCAGTTCTTC; cdr3_aa: CASSPPGQGDNEQFF; clone_size: -; d_call: TRBD1; v_call: TRBV18; j_call: TRBJ2-1
cdr3_nt: TGCGCCAGCAGCCCCGCTTCTGTTGGGCGGGGCACAGATACGCAGTATTTT; cdr3_aa: CASSPASVGRGTDTQYF; clone_size: -; d_call: -; v_call: TRBV4-1; j_call: TRBJ2-3
cdr3_nt: TGTGCCAGCAGTGAACCGGGGAGAAGCTCCTACAATGAGCAGTTCTTC; cdr3_aa: CASSEPGRSSYNEQFF; clone_size: -; d_call: -; v_call: TRBV25-1; j_call: TRBJ2-1
cdr3_nt: TGTGCCAGCAGTTACCCGGGACTAGCGGGAAAAAAGCGGCAGTTCTTC; cdr3_aa: CASSYPGLAGKKRQFF; clone_size: few; d_call: TRBD2; v_call: TRBV6-5; j_call: TRBJ2-1
cdr3_nt: TGTGCCAGCAGCTCCCAGGGACAGGGGGTTTCAGGAGAGACCCAGTACTTC; cdr3_aa: CASSSQGQGVSGETQYF; clone_size: -; d_call: TRBD1; v_call: TRBV13; j_call: TRBJ2-5
cdr3_nt: TGTGCCAGCAGCTTGTTCTACAGGGTTTCGGCTAGGGGAAACACCATATATTTT; cdr3_aa: CASSLFYRVSARGNTIYF; clone_size: -; d_call: -; v_call: TRBV5-6; j_call: TRBJ1-3
cdr3_nt: TGTGCCAGCAGTCCAACCGGGGGAGACACTGAAGCTTTCTTT; cdr3_aa: CASSPTGGDTEAFF; clone_size: -; d_call: -; v_call: TRBV27; j_call: TRBJ1-1
cdr3_nt: TGTGCCAGCTCACCGGGACTAGCGGAATTAGGAACAGATACGCAGTATTTT; cdr3_aa: CASSPGLAELGTDTQYF; clone_size: few; d_call: TRBD2; v_call: TRBV18; j_call: TRBJ2-3
cdr3_nt: TGTGCCAGTAGTCACCCGGGACAGCTCTACGAGCAGTACTTC; cdr3_aa: CASSHPGQLYEQYF; clone_size: -; d_call: TRBD1; v_call: TRBV19; j_call: TRBJ2-7
cdr3_nt: TGCGCCAGCAGCATACGGGTGGAGAACACTGAAGCTTTCTTT; cdr3_aa: CASSIRVENTEAFF; clone_size: -; d_call: -; v_call: TRBV5-1; j_call: TRBJ1-1
cdr3_nt: TGTGCCTGGAGTCAGGTAGTCTACGAGCAGTACTTC; cdr3_aa: CAWSQVVYEQYF; clone_size: -; d_call: -; v_call: TRBV30; j_call: TRBJ2-7
cdr3_nt: TGTGCTAGTGGTTTTCCCTATCGACAGGGGGTTTCTGGAAACACCATATATTTT; cdr3_aa: CASGFPYRQGVSGNTIYF; clone_size: -; d_call: TRBD1; v_call: TRBV12-5; j_call: TRBJ1-3
cdr3_nt: TGCGCCAGCAGCTTGGATTGGGGACAGGGAATGAACCAAGAGACCCAGTACTTC; cdr3_aa: CASSLDWGQGMNQETQYF; clone_size: -; d_call: TRBD1; v_call: TRBV5-1; j_call: TRBJ2-5
cdr3_nt: TGTGCCAGCAGTGGGGACAGTTACAATGAGCAGTTCTTC; cdr3_aa: CASSGDSYNEQFF; clone_size: -; d_call: TRBD1; v_call: TRBV2; j_call: TRBJ2-1
cdr3_nt: TGTGCCAGCAGCTTGCTCGGGAATGGCAATGAGCAGTTCTTC; cdr3_aa: CASSLLGNGNEQFF; clone_size: -; d_call: -; v_call: TRBV7-9; j_call: TRBJ2-1
cdr3_nt: TGTGCCTGGTCGAAGACAGGGGGAATTTATCAGCCCCAGCATTTT; cdr3_aa: CAWSKTGGIYQPQHF; clone_size: few; d_call: TRBD1; v_call: TRBV30; j_call: TRBJ1-5
cdr3_nt: TGTGCCAGCAGCCTTAGCGGGTCAACGTTCACAGATACGCAGTATTTT; cdr3_aa: CASSLSGSTFTDTQYF; clone_size: once; d_call: TRBD2; v_call: TRBV7-8; j_call: TRBJ2-3
cdr3_nt: TGCGCCAGCAGTGACGGGATCGACACCGGGGAGCTGTTTTTT; cdr3_aa: CASSDGIDTGELFF; clone_size: -; d_call: -; v_call: TRBV10-2; j_call: TRBJ2-2
cdr3_nt: TGTGCCAGCCATCCACGGGACAGGGGGCGCAGGGAGCTGTTTTTT; cdr3_aa: CASHPRDRGRRELFF; clone_size: -; d_call: TRBD1; v_call: TRBV6-5; j_call: TRBJ2-2
cdr3_nt: TGTGCCAGCAAGATGGGACTAGCGGAATACGAGCAGTACTTC; cdr3_aa: CASKMGLAEYEQYF; clone_size: -; d_call: TRBD2; v_call: TRBV6-5; j_call: TRBJ2-7
cdr3_nt: TGCAGCGTTGAAGAATCGGACAGCTCCTACGAGCAGTACTTC; cdr3_aa: CSVEESDSSYEQYF; clone_size: once; d_call: -; v_call: TRBV29-1; j_call: TRBJ2-7
cdr3_nt: TGTGCCAGCAGCTTAGAGGGCAGTTCTTCACGGCAGTACTTC; cdr3_aa: CASSLEGSSSRQYF; clone_size: -; d_call: -; v_call: TRBV11-3; j_call: TRBJ2-7
cdr3_nt: TGTGCCAGCAGATTAGAGGGGGGCGGGTCCTACGAGCAGTACTTC; cdr3_aa: CASRLEGGGSYEQYF; clone_size: -; d_call: -; v_call: TRBV2; j_call: TRBJ2-7
cdr3_nt: TGTGCCAGCAGCAAATCCGGGCGCGCAGAGCAGTACTTC; cdr3_aa: CASSKSGRAEQYF; clone_size: -; d_call: -; v_call: TRBV13; j_call: TRBJ2-7
cdr3_nt: TGTGCCAGCAGTGATGCAACCTACGAGCAGTACTTC; cdr3_aa: CASSDATYEQYF; clone_size: -; d_call: -; v_call: TRBV6-1; j_call: TRBJ2-7
cdr3_nt: TGTGCCAGCAGTCAAACGCGGGAGAACACTGAAGCTTTCTTT; cdr3_aa: CASSQTRENTEAFF; clone_size: -; d_call: -; v_call: TRBV7-9; j_call: TRBJ1-1
cdr3_nt: TGTGCCAGTAGTATGTCGTATCGCTACACCTTC; cdr3_aa: CASSMSYRYTF; clone_size: -; d_call: -; v_call: TRBV19; j_call: TRBJ1-2
cdr3_nt: TGCGCCAGCAGCTTGGTGTTATGGATCGGTACTCAGCCCCAGCATTTT; cdr3_aa: CASSLVLWIGTQPQHF; clone_size: -; d_call: -; v_call: TRBV5-1; j_call: TRBJ1-5
cdr3_nt: TGTGCCAGCAGTGGCGAACCGGGACAACTCCAAGAGACCCAGTACTTC; cdr3_aa: CASSGEPGQLQETQYF; clone_size: -; d_call: -; v_call: TRBV28; j_call: TRBJ2-5
cdr3_nt: TGTGCCAGTAGTATAACCCTTTCAAGCACAGATACGCAGTATTTT; cdr3_aa: CASSITLSSTDTQYF; clone_size: -; d_call: -; v_call: TRBV19; j_call: TRBJ2-3
cdr3_nt: TGTGCCAGCTCACCAACGGGGGCGGACTCTGGAAACACCATATATTTT; cdr3_aa: CASSPTGADSGNTIYF; clone_size: -; d_call: -; v_call: TRBV18; j_call: TRBJ1-3
cdr3_nt: TGCGCCAGCAGCCAAGCCCTAGCGGTCTCCTACAATGAGCAGTTCTTC; cdr3_aa: CASSQALAVSYNEQFF; clone_size: -; d_call: TRBD2; v_call: TRBV4-1; j_call: TRBJ2-1
cdr3_nt: TGCGCCAGCAGCTTAGCGGGGCTGGCCTACGAGCAGTACTTC; cdr3_aa: CASSLAGLAYEQYF; clone_size: -; d_call: TRBD2; v_call: TRBV5-1; j_call: TRBJ2-7
cdr3_nt: TGTGCCAGCAGTTTTCCGGCTTTGGAAGAGCTGTTTTTT; cdr3_aa: CASSFPALEELFF; clone_size: -; d_call: -; v_call: TRBV27; j_call: TRBJ2-2
cdr3_nt: TGCGCCAGCAGCTTTAGGGAACCTGTTGAAGCTTTCTTT; cdr3_aa: CASSFREPVEAFF; clone_size: once; d_call: -; v_call: TRBV5-1; j_call: TRBJ1-1
cdr3_nt: TGCGCCAGCAGCTTGGAGACGGATTTGAACACTGAAGCTTTCTTT; cdr3_aa: CASSLETDLNTEAFF; clone_size: -; d_call: -; v_call: TRBV5-1; j_call: TRBJ1-1
cdr3_nt: TGCGCCACTCGGGCTTGTGGCGTGGGGGGCTACACCTTC; cdr3_aa: CATRACGVGGYTF; clone_size: -; d_call: -; v_call: TRBV23-1; j_call: TRBJ1-2
cdr3_nt: TGTGCCAGCAGTTACCAGCTCCGCGGCGAGCAGTACTTC; cdr3_aa: CASSYQLRGEQYF; clone_size: -; d_call: -; v_call: TRBV6-5; j_call: TRBJ2-7